This T cell receptor beta chain derives from a study of T-cell memory formation after mild COVID-19 (dated by TCRdb to the early 2020s). For the study in its entirety: TCR sequence clusters from the two donors were found to be largely donor specific. In a couple of donors, T-cell clones that expanded and contracted after mild COVID-19 were tracked by sequencing TCRalpha and TCRbeta repertoires over time. The cohort was made up of two young adult volunteers, one female and one male, who were previously healthy.

The paper as a whole reports these results and caveats: Some responding clones were detected in pre-infection memory, which suggested that pre-existing cross-reactive memory T cells had joined the SARS-CoV-2 response. The study included only a couple of mild cases, and larger cohorts that include severe cases with pre-infection samples were judged to be necessary. Balanced CD4/CD8 phenotypes were observed for clones contracting from day 15 to 85, whereas a bias towards CD4+ was observed for a second wave of clones expanding from day 15 to 37. Contracting CD4+ clones were found mainly in CM and EM memory subsets, while CD8+ clones were enriched in EMRA. SARS-CoV-2 specificity was not confirmed for the second-wave clones peaking on day 37.

The data were produced on an Illumina NovaSeq 6000. cDNA libraries for TCRalpha and TCRbeta were prepared by 5'RACE using constant-segment primers, with sample barcodes and unique molecular identifiers added. RNA was extracted from every sample with Trizol reagent. The libraries were amplified in two PCR steps, and the second step added a second sample barcode and Illumina TruSeq adapters. Libraries were sequenced on an Illumina NovaSeq with 2 x 150 bp paired-end reads. Processing in the source paper ran as follows. Demultiplexing of reads and collapsing into UMI-guided consensus sequences were performed with migec v1.2.7. Using mixcr v2.1.11, UMI consensuses were aligned to TRA and TRB V and J templates and then assembled into clonotypes. A clonotype was counted as expanded or contracted only when both edgeR and NoisET called the clonotype significant, with the noise models trained on biological replicates. edgeR calls used a false discovery rate-adjusted p below 0.01 and a log2 fold-change threshold of 1. As an exploratory analysis of dynamics, max-normalized trajectories of the 1000 most abundant clonotypes were examined with PCA combined with hierarchical clustering. Separately sequenced CD4+ and CD8+ repertoires were used to assign the CD4 or CD8 phenotype of responding clones. The public reads were quality trimmed at Q25 with fastp and then assembled into clones with MiXCR by TCRdb, keeping productive beta chains. Each CDR3 protein appears once, grouped with its most common genes and DNA. TCRdb's processing, not the authors', yielded these V and J calls. The sample table records approximately 260,000 distinct CDR3 sequences; about 17% of these occur just once. Approximately 3.4% of the sample belongs to the ten largest clones.

Ficoll-Paque density gradient centrifugation was used to isolate PBMCs. On this clonotype: Its antigen remains unidentified. No much larger clone is present one base from it, and per-base qualities are unavailable.

The sequenced sample was PBMCs or a T cell subset sorted from them (not recorded which). The receptor was derived from a man younger than 35 who had mild COVID-19 (a few samples of this study predate the infection). The sample titles of this study are shuffled in the database, so cell type and time point are left out; the donor was told from shared clones.

The DNA sequence follows: TGCAGTGCTAGAGATTTAAGCGGTGGGAACACCGGGGAGCTGTTTTTT. The translation is CSARDLSGGNTGELFF. The chain is assembled from TRBV20-1 and TRBJ2-2, and perhaps TRBD2 as D gene, on 5 matching bases. The CDR3, from cysteine to phenylalanine, totals 16 residues. Only CDR3 DNA is held: 48 bases, read in frame from base 1. CDR1 DFQATT and CDR2 SNEGSKA are derived from the germline V gene (reference sequence). V gives up 0 bases and J gives up 1 base, and the segment between their germline ends measures 12 bases.